This note documents a single TCR beta chain sequence. This table comes from immunoSEQ multiplex PCR, and its TCRdb copy is limited to in-frame clones, with some not included. The data contain roughly 400,000 clones, roughly 89% of them seen just once; the ten biggest clones take up less than 2%. The germline gives CDR1 KGHDR, CDR2 SFDVKD. This CDR3 contains 13 residues. V shed 10 bases and J shed 0 bases, with 10 bases lying between them. These data originate in a study of blood T cell repertoires in COVID-19. Across the whole study: T cells, B-cell-depleted T cells, or PBMCs supplied cDNA or gDNA.

Participants spanned ages roughly 18 to 90 years and resided in about 25 US areas. This sequence was found in a woman in her thirties who had recovered from COVID-19. V gene TRBV24-1 combines with J gene TRBJ2-3; D is undetermined. Sequencing was done on a sample of PBMCs or T cells enriched from blood (not recorded which). CDR3 protein: CATSSRSTDTQYF. The CDR3 region has the DNA TGTGCCACATCATCTAGAAGCACAGATACGCAGTATTTT.